This T cell receptor beta chain was captured in a study of control samples from healthy donors and cancer patients (dated by TCRdb to 2020 to 2022). Turning to this clone: Its cognate antigen has yet to be identified. It has no much larger one-base neighbor in the sample; base qualities were not kept.

Trimming accounts for 0 bases at V and 1 base at J, while the number of junction bases matched to no gene is 7. The CDR1 and CDR2 encoded by the germline V gene (reference sequence) are LGHDT and YNNKEL. The CDR3 starts with the cysteine, ends with the phenylalanine, and has 17 residues. The entry retains the CDR3 DNA only, 51 bases that are in frame from base 1. Preparation of the library involved the immunoSEQ multiplex PCR assay. TCRdb stores this immuneACCESS table with in-frame sequences only. Part of the clones is absent; in the studies checked, under half of the shortfall reflects unresolved V genes, and no reason is known for the rest. Present in this sample are 53,000 or so clones, around 90% of which were seen just once. The ten largest account for more than 12% of the sample.

The rearranged chain carries TRBV3-1 (or the pseudogene TRBV3-2) and TRBJ2-5, with TRBD2 identical over 8 junction bases. Sequencing was performed on PBMCs. The source is a man aged 55-75 years with head and neck cancer. The CDR3 is CASSQERVAGTQETQYF. The nucleotide sequence is given as TGTGCCAGCAGCCAAGAGAGAGTAGCGGGGACCCAAGAGACCCAGTACTTC.